This is a list of T cell receptor beta chains from one sample in a study of blood T cell repertoires in COVID-19. The data were produced by immunoSEQ multiplex PCR, yet TCRdb's version contains in-frame clones alone and is incomplete. The sample includes a few hundred thousand clones, roughly 82% of them seen just once. The sequenced material came from peripheral blood. The receptor set was obtained from a man aged 35-49 years who had recovered from COVID-19. Each CDR3 is given with its conserved first and last residue. D genes are given only for firm matches. Size is stated for part of the rows, as once, few or many counts, or as a class when the clone is expanded.

TRBJ1-5 TRBV27 - - TGTGCCAGCAGTTTGCTGGGGTCGGGGGTAGATCAGCCCCAGCATTTT CASSLLGSGVDQPQHF
TRBJ1-2 TRBV6-4 - TRBD1 TGTGCCAGCAGGAGCCCCCGGGACAGGTACTATGGCTACACCTTC CASRSPRDRYYGYTF
TRBJ2-5 TRBV9 - - TGTGCCAGCGCGACGAGGGACCAAGAGACCCAGTACTTC CASATRDQETQYF
TRBJ2-7 TRBV6-5 - - TGTGCCAGCAGCCCCGAGGGCGGGGCCGAGCAGTACTTC CASSPEGGAEQYF
TRBJ1-1 TRBV29-1 - TRBD1 TGCAGCGTGGAGAACAGGGGAGCTTTCTTT CSVENRGAFF
TRBJ2-7 TRBV2 - TRBD2 TGTGCCCTCGGGGGTAGCGGGATCTACGAGCAGTACTTC CALGGSGIYEQYF
TRBJ1-1 TRBV11-3 - - TGTGCCAGCAGCTTACTTGGACAAAGCCCCGCTTTCTTT CASSLLGQSPAFF
TRBJ2-3 TRBV5-1 - TRBD1 TGCGCCAGCAGCTTGGGGTTTGGGACAGGGGGCACAAGAGGATACACAGATACGCAGTATTTT CASSLGFGTGGTRGYTDTQYF
TRBJ1-5 TRBV2 - TRBD1 TGTGCCAGCAAGAGTACAGGGGGCGTTCAGCCCCAGCATTTT CASKSTGGVQPQHF
TRBJ1-2 TRBV7-8 - TRBD1 TGTGCCAGGAAGACGGGACAGGGCAACTATGGCTACACCTTC CARKTGQGNYGYTF
TRBJ2-7 TRBV19 once TRBD1 TGTGCCAGTAGCATCACCGGGACAGGGGTCCCCGAGCAGTACTTC CASSITGTGVPEQYF
TRBJ2-5 TRBV29-1 - - TGCAGCGTTGGAGGCCAGGGTGAGACCCAGTACTTC CSVGGQGETQYF
TRBJ2-7 TRBV18 - - TGTGCCAGCTCACCACCGGGACTCCCATACGAGCAGTACTTC CASSPPGLPYEQYF
TRBJ1-4 TRBV30 - TRBD1 TGTGCCTGGTACCCCCGGGGGGACAGGGGAAGGGAAAAACTGTTTTTT CAWYPRGDRGREKLFF
TRBJ2-3 TRBV30 - - TGTGCCTGGAGTGTGACTACTAGCACAGATACGCAGTATTTT CAWSVTTSTDTQYF
TRBJ2-1 TRBV4-3 - - TGCGCCAGCAGCCAAGGTATCCGTTCCTACAATGAGCAGTTCTTC CASSQGIRSYNEQFF
TRBJ2-1 TRBV28 - TRBD2 TGTGCCAGCAGTTTGATGCGACTAGCGGGGGCCAATGAGCAGTTCTTC CASSLMRLAGANEQFF
TRBJ1-1 TRBV19 - - TGTGCCAGTAGTGGGGGCCATTTGAACACTGAAGCTTTCTTT CASSGGHLNTEAFF
TRBJ2-7 TRBV15 - TRBD2 TGTGCCACCAGCAGAGATTCGGCGGGAGGGCCCTACGAGCAGTACTTC CATSRDSAGGPYEQYF
TRBJ2-7 TRBV2 - TRBD1 TGTGCCAGCAGGGGGGGACAGGGGGCTCTTTACGAGCAGTACTTC CASRGGQGALYEQYF
TRBJ1-4 TRBV20-1 - - TGCAGTGCTAGTCGCAGGTTTAGGAATGAAAAACTGTTTTTT CSASRRFRNEKLFF
TRBJ2-1 TRBV7-9 - TRBD2 TGTGCCAGCAGTCTAGGACTAGTCTACAATGAGCAGTTCTTC CASSLGLVYNEQFF
TRBJ2-1 TRBV7-2 - TRBD1 TGTGCCAGCAGCTCGACAGGGGACGACAATGAGCAGTTCTTC CASSSTGDDNEQFF
TRBJ2-2 TRBV24-1 - - TGTGCCACCAGTGATCGGTCATCCCCCTTGAACACCGGGGAGCTGTTTTTT CATSDRSSPLNTGELFF
TRBJ2-2 TRBV5-5 - TRBD1 TGTGCCAGCAACCTTCAGACAGGGGAAGCCGGGGAGCTGTTTTTT CASNLQTGEAGELFF
TRBJ2-7 TRBV12-5 - TRBD1 TGTGCTAGTGGCTTCGACAGGGGCTACGAGCAGTACTTC CASGFDRGYEQYF
TRBJ2-3 TRBV4-1 - TRBD2 TGCGCCAGCAGCCAAGGAGCGGGGCCCACAGATACGCAGTATTTT CASSQGAGPTDTQYF
TRBJ1-5 TRBV19 once TRBD1 TGTGCCAGTAGTGCCCGGACAGGGGTCGGCAATCAGCCCCAGCATTTT CASSARTGVGNQPQHF
TRBJ2-5 TRBV2 - - TGTGCCAGCAGTGAAGAGGACTACCAAGAGACCCAGTACTTC CASSEEDYQETQYF
TRBJ2-1 TRBV3-1/TRBV3-2 - TRBD2 TGTGCCAGCAGCCAAGATGTGGTTAGCGGGAGGGCCCCTGGGAATGAGCAGTTCTTC CASSQDVVSGRAPGNEQFF
TRBJ2-1 TRBV29-1 - - TGCAGCGTTTGGCAGGGGAGCCCCTACAATGAGCAGTTCTTC CSVWQGSPYNEQFF
TRBJ2-7 TRBV13 - - TGTGCCAGCAGCTTGGGAGGAGTGGCTCAGTACTTC CASSLGGVAQYF
TRBJ1-5 TRBV7-2 - - TGTGCCAGCAGCCTAGTGGGGGCCGATCAGCCCCAGCATTTT CASSLVGADQPQHF
TRBJ1-2 TRBV6-5 once - TGTGCCAGCATAGGAGGGGAGCGTGGCTACACCTTC CASIGGERGYTF
TRBJ2-1 TRBV11-3 - TRBD2 TGTGCCAGCAGCTTCCGGAGGACTAGCAGCTACAATGAGCAGTTCTTC CASSFRRTSSYNEQFF
TRBJ2-3 TRBV10-3 - TRBD2 TGTGCCATCAGGCAGACTAGCGGGAGGTCCACAGATACGCAGTATTTT CAIRQTSGRSTDTQYF
TRBJ1-2 TRBV7-2 few TRBD1 TGTGCCAGCAGCTTTGGGACAGGCGGGCCTAGCTTC CASSFGTGGPSF
TRBJ2-7 TRBV10-3 - - TGTGCCATTCGGGGTTCCTACGAGCAGTACTTC CAIRGSYEQYF
TRBJ2-3 TRBV6-4 - - TGTGCCAGCAGTCCCCAGGGCAGCACAGATACGCAGTATTTT CASSPQGSTDTQYF
TRBJ2-3 TRBV21-1 - - TGTGCCAGCAGCAATGTACAGGGATACAGTTTTAGGACAGATACGCAGTATTTT CASSNVQGYSFRTDTQYF
TRBJ2-3 TRBV5-1 - - TGCGCCAGCAGCCGTGCGGGGTCTTCGGAAGATACGCAGTATTTT CASSRAGSSEDTQYF
TRBJ2-2 TRBV9 - - TGTGCCAGCAGCCCCCGTATCGCCGGGGAGCTGTTTTTT CASSPRIAGELFF
TRBJ1-1 TRBV3-1/TRBV3-2 - - TGTGCCAGCAGCCAACGTGGGGGGATGAACACTGAAGCTTTCTTT CASSQRGGMNTEAFF
TRBJ2-5 TRBV5-1 - TRBD1 TGCGCCAGCAGCCCCGGGACAGCGGAGCCCCAGTACTTC CASSPGTAEPQYF
TRBJ1-2 TRBV5-6 - TRBD1 TGTGCCAGCAGCTTGGCAGGGGGCTACTATGGCTACACCTTC CASSLAGGYYGYTF
TRBJ2-7 TRBV10-2 - TRBD2 TGCGCCAGCAGTGATCTGACTAGCGGATCCTACGAGCAGTACTTC CASSDLTSGSYEQYF
TRBJ2-2 TRBV5-4 - TRBD1 TGTGCCAGCAGCGTAAACCGGGACAGGGGGCGCGGCGGGGAGCTGTTTTTT CASSVNRDRGRGGELFF
TRBJ1-2 TRBV30 - TRBD1 TGTGCCTGGAGGGGACGGGGACAGGGGCTGGAGTATGGCTACACCTTC CAWRGRGQGLEYGYTF
TRBJ2-3 TRBV5-1 - TRBD2 TGCGCCAGCAGCTCCCAAGCGGGAGGTGTGACAGATACGCAGTATTTT CASSSQAGGVTDTQYF
TRBJ1-4 TRBV4-1 - - TGCGCCAGCAGTCTTCAGGACAGTCAGAATGAAAAACTGTTTTTT CASSLQDSQNEKLFF
TRBJ2-3 TRBV7-2 once - TGTGCCAGCAGCACACAAGGCACAGATACGCAGTATTTT CASSTQGTDTQYF
TRBJ2-7 TRBV12-3/TRBV12-4 - TRBD1 TGTGCCAGCACCTTGGGGGGGACAGGGAGGCACTTC CASTLGGTGRHF
TRBJ1-1 TRBV7-2 - - TGTGCCAGCAGCGCACGTAAGACACCTGAAGCTTTCTTT CASSARKTPEAFF
TRBJ1-2 TRBV6-6 - TRBD1 TGTGCCAGCAGTTACTCTTCGGGACAGGGCTATGGCTACACCTTC CASSYSSGQGYGYTF
TRBJ2-7 TRBV29-1 - - TGCAGCGTTCACGAAGGAGCCTACGAGCAGTACTTC CSVHEGAYEQYF
TRBJ1-1 TRBV19 - - TGTGCCAGTAGTCCGCGGAACACTGAAGCTTTCTTT CASSPRNTEAFF
TRBJ2-1 TRBV7-2 - TRBD2 TGTGCCAGCAGCTTAGTTTGGAGCGGGAGGGATGAGCAGTTCTTC CASSLVWSGRDEQFF
TRBJ1-1 TRBV5-5 few TRBD1 TGTGCCAGCAGCTGGGAGAGGACAGGCGATATCTTT CASSWERTGDIF